The subject of this entry is one T cell receptor (beta chain). Its antigen is currently unknown. Amplification used 60 Vbeta primers and 13 Jbeta primers. Sequencing used immunoSEQ multiplex PCR; TCRdb keeps in-frame clones, though not all of them. The sample holds more than 75,000 clones; over 80% are singletons and the top ten take less than 2.5%. Trimming removed 5 bases at V and 7 bases at J, with 15 bases between. The germline V gene encodes CDR1 MDHEN and CDR2 SYDVKM. This CDR3 is built from 14 residues. This sample is drawn from a study of cytomegalovirus exposure and HLA in healthy donors. Regarding the study as a whole: For most subjects, TCR beta sequences were reported to predict HLA-A and HLA-B alleles with accuracy. Many donors shared some public TCRs, even though most TCR sequences were rare.

The J gene is TRBJ2-1, the V gene TRBV28, with a weak D call TRBD2 (6 bases). This sequence was found in a man aged 18 to 29 in good health and CMV-seronegative. The sequencing input was PBMCs. The CDR3 here is CASSLVGGSNEQFF. CDR3 DNA sequence: TGTGCCAGCAGTCTCGTTGGGGGGTCGAATGAGCAGTTCTTC.